This T cell receptor (beta chain) came from a study of cytomegalovirus exposure and HLA in healthy donors. Findings and limits, study-wide: TCR beta V- and J-gene trimming was later associated with a missense DCLRE1C variant.

The study ran its PCR with 60 Vbeta and 13 Jbeta primers. Generated by immunoSEQ multiplex PCR, the TCRdb table keeps only in-frame clones and is missing some. The sample contains under 200,000 clones, around 75% of which appear only once. After removal of 2 bases from V and 4 bases from J, the junction contained 7 bases not matched to a gene. In germline, CDR1 is MNHEY, CDR2 SMNVEV (reference sequence). This CDR3 has 15 residues. Details on this clone: Its antigen is currently unknown.

J is TRBJ2-7 and V is TRBV27, with 8 bases lining up with TRBD1. Sequencing input: PBMCs. This clonotype originated in a woman in her 40s in good health and CMV-seropositive. The CDR3 DNA is TGTGCCAGCAGTTTAAACCGGGACAGGATTTACGAGCAGTACTTC. Translation gives CASSLNRDRIYEQYF.